This T cell receptor (beta chain) was captured by sequencing in a study of blood T cell repertoires in COVID-19. Measured with immunoSEQ multiplex PCR; TCRdb has only the in-frame clones, and not every one. The repertoire holds over 100,000 clones, with approximately 87% as singletons. The CDR3 sequence is 14 residues long. Germline V gene data show CDR1 as SGDLS and CDR2 as YYNGEE. Trimming cost V 4 bases and J 7 bases, with 18 bases left between them. This chain uses TRBV9 with TRBJ2-7; weak D call: TRBD2 (6 bases). This sequence originates from a man aged 50-60 years with active COVID-19. Input material: peripheral blood. CDR3 amino acids: CASSPLLAGGEQYF. For the CDR3, the DNA is TGTGCCAGCAGCCCACTACTAGCTGGAGGGGAGCAGTACTTC.